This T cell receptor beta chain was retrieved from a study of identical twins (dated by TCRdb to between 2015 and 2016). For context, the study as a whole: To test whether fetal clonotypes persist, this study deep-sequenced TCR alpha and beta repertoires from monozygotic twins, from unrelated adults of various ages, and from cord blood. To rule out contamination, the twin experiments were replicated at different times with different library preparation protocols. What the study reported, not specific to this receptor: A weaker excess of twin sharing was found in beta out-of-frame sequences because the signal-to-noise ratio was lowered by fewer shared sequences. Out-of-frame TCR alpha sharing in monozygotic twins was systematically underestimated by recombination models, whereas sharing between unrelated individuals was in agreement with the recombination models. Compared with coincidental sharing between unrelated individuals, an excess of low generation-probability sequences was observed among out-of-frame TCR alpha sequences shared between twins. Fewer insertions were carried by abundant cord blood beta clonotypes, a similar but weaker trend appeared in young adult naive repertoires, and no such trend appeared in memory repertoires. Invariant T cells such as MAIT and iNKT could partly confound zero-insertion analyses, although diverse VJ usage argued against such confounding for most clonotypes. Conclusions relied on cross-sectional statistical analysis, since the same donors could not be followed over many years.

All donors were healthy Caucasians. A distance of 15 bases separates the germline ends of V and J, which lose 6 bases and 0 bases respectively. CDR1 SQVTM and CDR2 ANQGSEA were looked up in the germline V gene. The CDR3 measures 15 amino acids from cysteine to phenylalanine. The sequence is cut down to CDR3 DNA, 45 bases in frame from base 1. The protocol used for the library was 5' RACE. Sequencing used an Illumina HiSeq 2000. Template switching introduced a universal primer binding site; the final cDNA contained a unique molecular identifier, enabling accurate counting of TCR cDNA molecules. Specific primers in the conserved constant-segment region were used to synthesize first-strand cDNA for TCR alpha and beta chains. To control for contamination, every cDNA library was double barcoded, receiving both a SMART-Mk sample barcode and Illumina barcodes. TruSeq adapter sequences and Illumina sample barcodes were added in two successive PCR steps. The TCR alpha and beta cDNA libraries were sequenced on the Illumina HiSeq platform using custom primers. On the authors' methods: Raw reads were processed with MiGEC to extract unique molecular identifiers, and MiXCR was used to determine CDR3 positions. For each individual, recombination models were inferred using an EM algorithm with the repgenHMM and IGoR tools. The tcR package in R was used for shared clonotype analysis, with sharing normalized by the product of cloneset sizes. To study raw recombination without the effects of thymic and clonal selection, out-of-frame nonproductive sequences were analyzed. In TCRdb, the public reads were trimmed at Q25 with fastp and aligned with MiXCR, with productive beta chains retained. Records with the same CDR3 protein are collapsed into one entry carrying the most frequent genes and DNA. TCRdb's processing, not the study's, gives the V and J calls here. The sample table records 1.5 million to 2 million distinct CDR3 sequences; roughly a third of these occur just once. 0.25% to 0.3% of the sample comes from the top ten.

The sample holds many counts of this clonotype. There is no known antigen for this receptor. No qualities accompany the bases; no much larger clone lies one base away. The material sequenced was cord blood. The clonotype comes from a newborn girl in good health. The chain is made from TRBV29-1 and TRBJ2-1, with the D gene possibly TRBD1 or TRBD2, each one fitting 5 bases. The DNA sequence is TGCAGCGTGGGGCTTCGAGGGAGCTCCTACAATGAGCAGTTCTTC. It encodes CSVGLRGSSYNEQFF.